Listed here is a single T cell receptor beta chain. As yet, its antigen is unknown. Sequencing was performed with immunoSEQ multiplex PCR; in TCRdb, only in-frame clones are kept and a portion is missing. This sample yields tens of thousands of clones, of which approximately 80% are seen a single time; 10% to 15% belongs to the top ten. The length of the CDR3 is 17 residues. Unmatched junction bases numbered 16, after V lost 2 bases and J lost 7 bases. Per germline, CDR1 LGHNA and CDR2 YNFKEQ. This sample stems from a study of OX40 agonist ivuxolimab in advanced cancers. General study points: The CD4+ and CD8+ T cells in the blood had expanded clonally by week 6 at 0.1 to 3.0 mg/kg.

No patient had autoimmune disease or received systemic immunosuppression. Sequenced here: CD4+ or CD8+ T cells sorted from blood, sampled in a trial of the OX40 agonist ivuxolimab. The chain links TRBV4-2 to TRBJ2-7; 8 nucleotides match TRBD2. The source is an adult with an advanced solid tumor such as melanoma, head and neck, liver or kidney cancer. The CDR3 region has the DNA TGTGCCAGCAGCCAAAATTCCCCCGCGGGAGGAGGTTTGGAGCAGTACTTC. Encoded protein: CASSQNSPAGGGLEQYF.